The T cell receptor (beta chain) under discussion was sequenced for a study of T cells after yellow fever vaccination. Study information: Fractions with few cells were prepared using SMART-Seq v4 Ultra Low Input. The study's findings and limits: Most primary-vaccination clones recurred post-booster (roughly 97% CD4, roughly 87% CD8). Clonotypes shared by both compartments, CD4 and CD8, made up a small share.

CDR3 length equals 19 residues. Germline V CDR1 and CDR2: MNHEY, SVGEGT. J lost 0 bases, V lost 5 bases, and 16 bases had no gene match. 5'RACE template switching produced TCR cDNA carrying a universal primer site and UMIs. TCRdb reprocessed the 5' RACE reads via MiXCR and lists one record per CDR3 protein. The sample holds approximately 580,000 distinct CDR3 sequences; roughly a sixth are singletons and the top ten take about 18%. About this clonotype itself: The antigen is undetermined.

The TCR originated in a man aged 18 to 30 who received the YFV17D yellow fever vaccine. Sample: PBMCs, taken 4 to 6 days after the first yellow fever vaccination. This chain connects TRBV6-2 or TRBV6-3 to TRBJ1-1, with TRBD1 matching 9 bases. DNA of the CDR3: TGTGCCAGCAGTCCCGGGACAGGGCGCAAATCCGCCATGAACACTGAAGCTTTCTTT. Its translation is CASSPGTGRKSAMNTEAFF.